The entry below describes one T cell receptor beta chain. The antigen is unknown. The same CDR3 also results from other DNA sequences found in this sample. The J segment lost 7 bases and the V segment lost 5 bases, leaving 2 bases of the junction unmatched. Per germline, CDR1 SEHNR and CDR2 FQNEAQ (reference sequence). The CDR3 loop spans 12 amino acids. This sample was taken from a study of shared clonotypes between healthy human individuals. Terminally differentiated effector memory CD45RA+ cells were left out of the naive CD8 fraction, which was CD45RO-negative and positively selected for CCR7. The protocol was immunoSEQ multiplex PCR, while the TCRdb copy is restricted to in-frame clones and leaves out a portion. In the table there are about 1.9 million clones, 93% of which are singletons. General study results and limits: Among donors, clonotype sharing was expected to be affected by sequencing depth.

The gene calls are TRBV7-9 and TRBJ2-1; 7 bases map to TRBD2. The TCR was taken from a man between 18 and 29 years old in good health. Some clones in this sample may be carry-over from other donors' samples. Sequences were obtained from naive CD8+ T cells from PBMCs. This CDR3 is CASSTGGNEQFF. The CDR3 coding sequence is TGTGCCAGCAGCACCGGGGGGAATGAGCAGTTCTTC.